This T cell receptor (beta chain) was observed in a study of CD8+ T cells in alopecia areata. The sample holds one count of this clone. As to treatment: oral pan-JAK inhibitor, 5-10 mg twice daily. It was cDNA, reverse transcribed from extracted RNA, that served as the sequencing template. Repertoires were generated with immunoSEQ multiplex PCR, while TCRdb's copy carries only in-frame clones and drops some. Of about 140,000 clones in the sample, around 87% were seen once. Germline CDR1 is SQVTM and CDR2 is ANQGSEA. CDR3 length: 16 residues. After removal of 7 bases from V and 0 bases from J, the junction contained 14 bases not matched to a gene.

The chain couples TRBV29-1 to TRBJ2-7, with TRBD1 matching 8 bases. The specimen was CD8+ T cells sorted from blood, collected at week 4, from a patient treated with tofacitinib. The receptor's source is a human donor with alopecia areata. The CDR3 DNA reads as TGCAGCGCCGAAGGCTATCGGACAGGGAGCTCCTACGAGCAGTACTTC. As protein: CSAEGYRTGSSYEQYF.